The rows below give T cell receptor beta chains drawn from one sample of a study of beta chain features in type 1 diabetes. Clones were sequenced by immunoSEQ multiplex PCR, and TCRdb holds only the in-frame ones, with some missing. There are approximately 150,000 clones in the sample; roughly 9% occur only once, and over 2% lies in the top ten. The material sequenced was central memory CD4+ T cells from blood. These receptors were collected from a woman younger than 35 in good health. Each CDR3 is given with its conserved first and last residue.

v_gene	j_gene	CDR3aa
TRBV11-2	TRBJ2-2	CASSMGQNTGELFF
TRBV5-1	TRBJ1-2	CASSMGTGGDGYTF
TRBV2	TRBJ2-2	CASSPVRAGSNTGELFF
TRBV5-6	TRBJ1-1	CASSLTRTDLEAFF
TRBV13	TRBJ2-1	CASSRTRGTSGYNEQFF
TRBV18	TRBJ2-5	CASSPVDSETQYF
TRBV6-5	TRBJ1-1	CASSYSGGRGTEAFF
TRBV7-6	TRBJ1-6	CASRGDFDSPLHF
TRBV4-1	TRBJ2-7	CASSQDSTGRYEQYF
TRBV11-2	TRBJ2-7	CASRDTGRFEQYF
TRBV27	TRBJ1-4	CASRAEGAGEKLFF
TRBV27	TRBJ2-5	CASSRSGETQYF
TRBV5-4	TRBJ2-3	CASSPRGGGVTDTQYF
TRBV30	TRBJ1-2	CAWRRGSRGYTF
TRBV2	TRBJ1-5	CASISQPQHF
TRBV9	TRBJ2-7	CASSVAERQGYEQYF
TRBV15	TRBJ2-3	CATSRGPRGGPDTQYF
TRBV7-9	TRBJ1-1	CASSLQGENTEAFF
TRBV7-2	TRBJ2-7	CASSLGGPPYEQYF
TRBV5-1	TRBJ2-2	CASSPRLDTGELFF
TRBV25-1	TRBJ1-4	CASSIQTGGQGKLFF
TRBV14	TRBJ1-2	CASSHQDRSYGYTF
TRBV14	TRBJ2-1	CASSPLARVTRGYNEQFF
TRBV7-9	TRBJ1-1	CASSRTGREAFF
TRBV19	TRBJ2-1	CASALGLAANEQFF
TRBV5-1	TRBJ2-1	CASSLEVQGNEQFF
TRBV19	TRBJ2-1	CASKEGSSYNEQFF
TRBV5-1	TRBJ1-2	CASSLGPGTTNYGYTF
TRBV30	TRBJ2-3	CAWSVQGLAEFTDTQYF
TRBV29-1	TRBJ2-3	CSVEGSSGYTDTQYF
TRBV7-9	TRBJ1-2	CASSLVTDFYGYTF
TRBV29-1	TRBJ2-7	CSARPGRESYEQYF
TRBV7-9	TRBJ1-1	CASSLAQGAGWNTEAFF
TRBV7-2	TRBJ2-3	CASSFSVTGRIGTDTQYF
TRBV6-5	TRBJ2-7	CASSSAGMIYEQYF